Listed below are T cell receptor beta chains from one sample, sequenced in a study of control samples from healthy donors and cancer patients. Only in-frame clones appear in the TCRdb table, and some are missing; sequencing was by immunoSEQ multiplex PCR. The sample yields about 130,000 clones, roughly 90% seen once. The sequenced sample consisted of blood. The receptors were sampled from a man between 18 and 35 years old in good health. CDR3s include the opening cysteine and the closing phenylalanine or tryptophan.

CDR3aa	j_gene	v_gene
CATSDPKTSYNEQFF	TRBJ2-1	TRBV24-1
CASRVRTNEKLFF	TRBJ1-4	TRBV2
CASDQGPATNEKLFF	TRBJ1-4	TRBV28
CASSRSSAYNEQFF	TRBJ2-1	TRBV6-6
CASSYSNYGAEAFF	TRBJ1-1	TRBV6-5
CASSQANSRTGTGGLGAFF	TRBJ1-1	TRBV4-3
CSASSGSSYNEQFF	TRBJ2-1	TRBV20-1
CASSIRTNQPQHF	TRBJ1-5	TRBV19
CASSRRLGGGTYNEQFF	TRBJ2-1	TRBV5-1
CASSLGLFYGYTF	TRBJ1-2	TRBV6-5
CASLHSNQPQHF	TRBJ1-5	TRBV5-8
CASEGETAPYEQYF	TRBJ2-7	TRBV7-9
CASSDVQAHEQYF	TRBJ2-7	TRBV25-1
CASSLTGVDYGYTF	TRBJ1-2	TRBV11-2
CASSAGTDEKLFF	TRBJ1-4	TRBV5-4
CAWSVSPVGAFF	TRBJ1-1	TRBV30
CASSPGLARDTQYF	TRBJ2-3	TRBV5-1
CASSLRVDRTYEQYF	TRBJ2-7	TRBV7-2
CASSLSGGYEQYF	TRBJ2-7	TRBV5-1
CASRGTGGNIQYF	TRBJ2-4	TRBV5-1
CASTNRQGENTIYF	TRBJ1-3	TRBV5-1
CASSLYYRVGQPQHF	TRBJ1-5	TRBV27
CASSLTGLRYQETQYF	TRBJ2-5	TRBV6-5
CASTQGRGTEAFF	TRBJ1-1	TRBV19
CAWSSGAGSGAEAFF	TRBJ1-1	TRBV30
CASGSGRETQYF	TRBJ2-5	TRBV9
CASSLGAGGSLNSPLHF	TRBJ1-6	TRBV27
CAWSLVGNTIYF	TRBJ1-3	TRBV30
CSASTSDYGYTF	TRBJ1-2	TRBV20-1
CSARTGDTEAFF	TRBJ1-1	TRBV29-1
CASSVAGESYGYTF	TRBJ1-2	TRBV9
CASSYLAGVPYEQYF	TRBJ2-7	TRBV27
CASSLDRLAWETQYF	TRBJ2-5	TRBV7-9
CASSDGGAHFNVQEKLFF	TRBJ1-4	TRBV25-1
CASSQEYSPLHF	TRBJ1-6	TRBV3-1/TRBV3-2
CASSYDPIAGGEETQYF	TRBJ2-5	TRBV6-2/TRBV6-3
CASSTQDGQPQHF	TRBJ1-5	TRBV19
CASSRGRGTDTQYF	TRBJ2-3	TRBV18
CASSLRRGSDETQYF	TRBJ2-5	TRBV9
CASSPVGELFF	TRBJ1-4	TRBV28
CASSLGRGGNEQFF	TRBJ2-1	TRBV4-1
CASSAIGEIAGIYNEQFF	TRBJ2-1	TRBV7-2
CASNRGSNTEAFF	TRBJ1-1	TRBV7-8
CASRTNVRGRNTQYF	TRBJ2-3	TRBV25-1
CASRGFRVGETQYF	TRBJ2-5	TRBV2
CASRAQGGANTEAFF	TRBJ1-1	TRBV6-5
CASEQESSGNTIYF	TRBJ1-3	TRBV10-3
CASNEAGGPRNTEAFF	TRBJ1-1	TRBV27
CASSSGLAYNEQFF	TRBJ2-1	TRBV5-4
CASSSLTGPGNTIYF	TRBJ1-3	TRBV7-2
CASRPAGGSETQYF	TRBJ2-5	TRBV5-1